This T cell receptor (beta chain) was recorded in a study of long-term antiretroviral therapy in people with HIV. The assay, immunoSEQ v3.0, was run at survey level. Some clones are missing from TCRdb's copy, which holds only in-frame ones; the method was immunoSEQ multiplex PCR. The table shows 34,000 or so clones, with 85% occurring only once. The length of the CDR3 is 15 residues. Trimming removed 2 bases at V and 4 bases at J, with 14 bases between. CDR1 and CDR2 from the germline V gene are LNHDA and SQIVND (reference sequence). This clonotype was sampled from a woman younger than 45 with HIV. The sequenced sample was unsorted PBMCs, obtained 2.8 years before starting antiretroviral therapy. J is TRBJ1-1 and V is TRBV19, with D unresolved. The CDR3 reads CASSINALGFTEAFF. CDR3 DNA sequence: TGTGCCAGTAGTATAAACGCGCTGGGTTTCACTGAAGCTTTCTTT.